A selection of T cell receptor beta chains follows, all from one sample in a study of shared clonotypes between healthy human individuals. Assay: immunoSEQ multiplex PCR; the TCRdb copy retains only in-frame clones and omits some. The sample consists of about 700,000 clones, around 90% of them appearing once. Sequenced material: naive CD8+ T cells sorted from blood. The receptors derive from a man aged 30 to 45 in good health. Both conserved end residues are part of each CDR3. Each record gives: clone size, J gene, D gene, V gene, CDR3 protein, CDR3 DNA. D genes are given only for firm matches. Size tells how often a clone was seen (once, few, many) or the class of an expanded clone, and some rows leave it out.

>NA|TRBJ2-7|NA|TRBV5-1
CASSLEGPLNEQYF
TGCGCCAGCAGCTTGGAGGGCCCCCTGAACGAGCAGTACTTC
>NA|TRBJ2-6|NA|TRBV21-1
CASSKGEPGGANVLTF
TGTGCCAGCAGCAAAGGGGAGCCCGGCGGGGCCAACGTCCTGACTTTC
>once|TRBJ2-2|NA|TRBV7-6
CASSSRLAGELFF
TGTGCCAGCAGTTCTAGACTAGCCGGGGAGCTGTTTTTT
>NA|TRBJ1-4|NA|TRBV15
CATSREFATNEKLFF
TGTGCCACCAGCAGAGAATTTGCAACTAATGAAAAACTGTTTTTT
>NA|TRBJ2-5|NA|TRBV28
CASRHPTRSQETQYF
TGTGCCAGCAGACACCCGACTAGGTCTCAAGAGACCCAGTACTTC
>NA|TRBJ2-5|NA|TRBV15
CATSSPDGGPETQYF
TGTGCCACCAGCAGCCCGGATGGGGGGCCAGAGACCCAGTACTTC
>once|TRBJ2-7|NA|TRBV2
CASKEGYEQYF
TGTGCCAGCAAGGAGGGGTACGAGCAGTACTTC
>NA|TRBJ1-4|NA|TRBV6-1
CASSDRGTNEKLFF
TGTGCCAGCAGTGACAGGGGAACTAATGAAAAACTGTTTTTT
>once|TRBJ2-6|TRBD1|TRBV13
CASSRGRTGLTGANVLTF
TGTGCCAGCAGCAGAGGGAGGACAGGGCTGACTGGGGCCAACGTCCTGACTTTC
>NA|TRBJ1-3|NA|TRBV28
CASSQRGESSGNTIYF
TGTGCCAGCAGTCAAAGGGGCGAATCCTCTGGAAACACCATATATTTT
>NA|TRBJ2-7|TRBD1|TRBV7-9
CASSLPGGQGNYEQYF
TGTGCCAGCAGCTTACCGGGGGGACAGGGCAACTACGAGCAGTACTTC
>NA|TRBJ2-7|TRBD2|TRBV7-9
CASSSELAGGTYEQYF
TGTGCCAGCAGCTCGGAACTAGCGGGAGGAACGTACGAGCAGTACTTC
>NA|TRBJ2-7|NA|TRBV2
CAGMTSPYEQYF
TGTGCGGGGATGACAAGTCCCTACGAGCAGTACTTC
>NA|TRBJ2-5|NA|TRBV27
CASSALGRQETQYF
TGTGCCAGCAGTGCCCTGGGAAGACAAGAGACCCAGTACTTC
>NA|TRBJ2-3|TRBD2|TRBV29-1
CSCWLAGGRRADTQYF
TGCAGCTGTTGGCTAGCGGGAGGGCGAAGGGCAGATACGCAGTATTTT
>NA|TRBJ1-5|NA|TRBV4-1
CASSQERNSIRNQPQHF
TGCGCCAGCAGCCAAGAAAGGAACTCAATTCGCAATCAGCCCCAGCATTTT
>NA|TRBJ1-1|NA|TRBV21-1
CASSSLRAGEGTEAFF
TGTGCCAGCAGCAGCCTCCGAGCAGGGGAAGGGACTGAAGCTTTCTTT
>NA|TRBJ2-1|NA|TRBV7-9
CASSLYSYNEQFF
TGTGCCAGCAGCTTATACAGCTACAATGAGCAGTTCTTC
>NA|TRBJ1-1|TRBD1|TRBV10-2
CASSVGTGGNTEAFF
TGCGCCAGCAGTGTTGGGACAGGGGGCAACACTGAAGCTTTCTTT
>NA|TRBJ2-1|NA|TRBV7-9
CASSSRVGYEQFF
TGTGCCAGCAGCTCTAGGGTTGGCTATGAGCAGTTCTTC
>NA|TRBJ2-3|TRBD2|TRBV7-9
CASSLVESSGAPGGDTQYF
TGTGCCAGCAGCTTGGTAGAGTCTAGCGGGGCACCCGGGGGAGATACGCAGTATTTT
>NA|TRBJ1-2|NA|TRBV7-2
CASSLKPGGNFYGYTF
TGTGCCAGCAGCTTAAAACCAGGAGGAAACTTTTATGGCTACACCTTC
>NA|TRBJ2-5|TRBD2|TRBV7-9
CASSPTSGRVLETQYF
TGTGCCAGCAGCCCAACTAGCGGGAGGGTGTTGGAGACCCAGTACTTC
>NA|TRBJ1-1|NA|TRBV10-3
CASRAIEAFF
TGTGCCTCGCGAGCCATTGAAGCTTTCTTT
>NA|TRBJ2-5|TRBD1|TRBV4-1
CASSQDGQGSEETQYF
TGCGCCAGCAGCCAAGATGGACAGGGGTCCGAAGAGACCCAGTACTTC
>NA|TRBJ2-1|NA|TRBV27
CASRQILYNEQFF
TGTGCCAGCAGACAGATTCTCTACAATGAGCAGTTCTTC
>NA|TRBJ2-7|NA|TRBV9
CASSAIPHSYEQYF
TGTGCCAGCAGCGCCATACCTCATTCCTACGAGCAGTACTTC
>NA|TRBJ2-7|TRBD1|TRBV6-6
CASSDRGSYEQYF
TGTGCCAGCAGTGACAGGGGCTCCTACGAGCAGTACTTC
>NA|TRBJ1-5|TRBD1|TRBV19
CASSQGVGAYSNQPQHF
TGTGCCAGTAGTCAGGGGGTAGGGGCGTATAGCAATCAGCCCCAGCATTTT
>NA|TRBJ2-5|NA|TRBV7-2
CASSLYQGRSTYQETQYF
TGTGCCAGCAGCTTGTACCAAGGGAGAAGCACCTACCAAGAGACCCAGTACTTC
>NA|TRBJ2-1|TRBD1|TRBV5-4
CASSFGTGEWDEQFF
TGTGCCAGCAGCTTTGGGACAGGAGAGTGGGATGAGCAGTTCTTC
>NA|TRBJ2-7|NA|TRBV14
CASSQEVASYEQYF
TGTGCCAGCAGCCAAGAGGTCGCAAGCTACGAGCAGTACTTC
>NA|TRBJ1-5|NA|TRBV6-4
CASSRPGKAVGFSNQPQHF
TGTGCCAGCAGTCGCCCCGGGAAGGCAGTCGGGTTTAGCAATCAGCCCCAGCATTTT
>NA|TRBJ2-7|NA|TRBV2
CASKIGGYEQYF
TGTGCCAGCAAGATAGGGGGCTACGAGCAGTACTTC
>NA|TRBJ1-1|NA|TRBV19
CASIRMQGTEAFF
TGTGCCAGTATTCGGATGCAGGGAACTGAAGCTTTCTTT
>NA|TRBJ2-1|NA|TRBV7-9
CASSNTMVTLPYNEQFF
TGTGCCAGCAGCAACACCATGGTGACCCTCCCCTACAATGAGCAGTTCTTC
>NA|TRBJ2-5|TRBD2|TRBV28
CASRQVGGLQETQYF
TGTGCCAGCAGACAGGTTGGGGGACTACAAGAGACCCAGTACTTC
>NA|TRBJ1-1|TRBD1|TRBV4-1
CASSQEPGTGGYTEAFF
TGCGCCAGCAGCCAGGAGCCCGGGACAGGGGGCTACACTGAAGCTTTCTTT
>NA|TRBJ2-7|TRBD2|TRBV15
CATSRIAGGYEQYF
TGTGCCACCAGTAGAATAGCGGGAGGTTACGAGCAGTACTTC
>NA|TRBJ2-7|NA|TRBV5-4
CASSENPSYEQYF
TGTGCCAGCAGCGAGAATCCCTCCTACGAGCAGTACTTC
>NA|TRBJ2-7|TRBD2|TRBV11-2
CASSLEGGRASYEQYF
TGTGCCAGCAGCTTGGAGGGCGGGAGGGCATCCTACGAGCAGTACTTC
>once|TRBJ2-7|TRBD1|TRBV7-9
CASSFHPTGLVYEQYF
TGTGCCAGCAGCTTTCACCCGACAGGGCTCGTCTACGAGCAGTACTTC
>few|TRBJ2-1|TRBD1|TRBV30
CAWSWPGGREQFF
TGTGCCTGGAGTTGGCCAGGGGGCCGGGAGCAGTTCTTC
>NA|TRBJ2-1|NA|TRBV9
CASSFGVGLTNEQFF
TGTGCCAGCAGTTTTGGGGTTGGACTCACCAATGAGCAGTTCTTC
>NA|TRBJ2-5|TRBD2|TRBV7-9
CASSSRDPGLAETQYF
TGTGCCAGCAGCTCCCGTGACCCTGGACTAGCTGAGACCCAGTACTTC
>NA|TRBJ2-3|TRBD1|TRBV7-8
CASSLIRGIKDTQYF
TGTGCCAGCAGCTTAATCAGGGGGATCAAAGATACGCAGTATTTT
>NA|TRBJ2-7|TRBD2|TRBV13
CASSLEGTSGYFNSPSYEQYF
TGTGCCAGCAGCTTAGAGGGGACTAGCGGATACTTCAACTCGCCCTCCTACGAGCAGTACTTC
>NA|TRBJ2-2|NA|TRBV7-9
CASSLVRPDGELFF
TGTGCCAGCAGCTTAGTGAGGCCGGACGGGGAGCTGTTTTTT
>NA|TRBJ2-6|NA|TRBV29-1
CSVEGHDNSGANVLTF
TGCAGCGTTGAAGGGCATGACAACTCTGGGGCCAACGTCCTGACTTTC
>NA|TRBJ1-1|NA|TRBV19
CASRLWNTEAFF
TGTGCCAGTCGACTCTGGAACACTGAAGCTTTCTTT
>once|TRBJ1-1|NA|TRBV6-6
CASSSLETEAFF
TGTGCCAGCAGTTCACTCGAAACTGAAGCTTTCTTT
>NA|TRBJ2-2|NA|TRBV25-1
CASSFRNTGELFF
TGTGCCAGCAGTTTCCGGAACACCGGGGAGCTGTTTTTT
>NA|TRBJ2-2|NA|TRBV9
CASSSTLVTTNTGELFF
TGTGCCAGCAGCTCCACTCTTGTCACGACGAACACCGGGGAGCTGTTTTTT
>NA|TRBJ2-7|TRBD1|TRBV29-1
CSVGQGGGYEQYF
TGCAGCGTTGGACAGGGCGGTGGATACGAGCAGTACTTC